A single sample is the source of the 21 T cell receptor beta chains below, sequenced in a study of blood T cell repertoires in COVID-19. The assay was immunoSEQ multiplex PCR, and TCRdb's table has in-frame clones only and misses some. The sample lists more than 100,000 clones; 81% were seen once. Sequences were obtained from peripheral blood. The receptors originated from a woman aged 55-69 years with active or convalescent COVID-19.

The chain employs TRBV24-1 and TRBJ2-3; TRBD2 aligns across 12 bases. The J segment lost 5 bases and the V segment lost 4 bases, leaving 6 bases of the junction unmatched. Germline CDR1 reads KGHDR; CDR2 reads SFDVKD. The CDR3 is made up of 16 amino acids. CDR3: CATSDPSGGAEDTQYF. CDR3 nucleotides: TGTGCCACCAGTGACCCTAGCGGGGGGGCCGAAGATACGCAGTATTTT.

This clone is labeled medium-sized. The rearrangement links TRBV4-1 to TRBJ1-5; TRBD1 aligns across 8 bases. The germline gives CDR1 MGHRA, CDR2 YSYEKL. J was trimmed by 7 bases and V by 0 bases; bases with no gene match: 8. The CDR3 length is 16 residues. In DNA, the CDR3 is TGCGCCAGCAGCCAAGATCTAGGGACAGGCTGGCAGCCCCAGCATTTT. Its translation: CASSQDLGTGWQPQHF.

V usage is TRBV27 and J usage is TRBJ2-5; 10 nucleotides align to TRBD1. CDR3 length: 15 amino acids. The V segment lost 5 bases and the J segment 5 bases; nucleotides outside the gene matches: 8. Germline CDR1 and CDR2: MNHEY and SMNVEV (reference sequence). CDR3 in amino acids: CASSPGQGGMETQYF. For the CDR3, the DNA is TGTGCCAGCAGTCCCGGACAGGGGGGGATGGAGACCCAGTACTTC.

The J gene is TRBJ1-3, the V gene TRBV5-1, with TRBD1 as a possible D gene (6 bases). With 5 bases removed from V and 2 bases from J, the gap between germline ends came to 11 bases. The CDR3 has 14 amino acids. CDR1 and CDR2 from the germline V gene are SGHRS and YFSETQ. CDR3 nucleotides: TGCGCCAGCAGTGAGGGGGAAACTGGAAACACCATATATTTT. This gives the protein CASSEGETGNTIYF. Full variable domain (missing parts from reference TRBV5-1 and TRBJ1-3): KAGVTQTPRYLIKTRGQQVTLSCSPISGHRSVSWYQQTPGQGLQFLFEYFSETQRNKGNFPGRFSGRQFSNSRSEMNVSTLELGDSALYLCASSEGETGNTIYFGEGSWLTVV.

This clone was seen a handful of times. V is TRBV4-1 and J is TRBJ2-3, with a tentative D call TRBD2 (5 bases). V was trimmed by 0 bases and J by 0 bases, leaving 7 bases between them. CDR1 is MGHRA, CDR2 YSYEKL, per germline. CDR3 length: 15 residues. The CDR3 sequence: CASSQDGGSTDTQYF. The CDR3 DNA reads TGCGCCAGCAGCCAAGATGGCGGGAGCACAGATACGCAGTATTTT.

This rearrangement joins TRBV20-1 to TRBJ1-1; D may be TRBD1 (5 bases). Trimming shortened V by 3 bases and J by 8 bases, and 7 bases separated the two germline ends. The CDR3 spans 10 residues. Per the germline V gene, CDR1 is DFQATT and CDR2 is SNEGSKA (reference sequence). The CDR3 DNA reads as TGCAGTGCTAGCAGGGAAGAAGCTTTCTTT. Translation: CSASREEAFF.

This chain connects TRBV6-6 to TRBJ1-1; D may be TRBD1 (5 bases). The CDR3 runs 14 residues. V dropped 2 bases and J dropped 3 bases, with 10 bases sitting between them. Germline V gives CDR1 MNHNY, CDR2 SVGAGI (reference sequence). Here the CDR3 DNA reads TGTGCCAGCAGTTACGAACGACAGTACACTGAAGCTTTCTTT. Translation gives CASSYERQYTEAFF.

There are a few counts of this clone. This sequence joins TRBV5-6 and TRBJ1-2; TRBD1 aligns across 11 bases. Germline V gene data show CDR1 as SGHDT and CDR2 as YYEEEE. The length of the CDR3 is 17 residues. The trim removed 2 bases at V and 4 bases at J, leaving 10 bases unmatched. CDR3 loop: CASSLGTGGPSPYGYTF. The CDR3 region has the DNA TGTGCCAGCAGCTTAGGGACAGGGGGACCATCCCCCTATGGCTACACCTTC.

The chain recombines TRBV19 with TRBJ1-5; 9 positions agree with TRBD1. V trimming: 5 bases; J trimming: 7 bases; junction bases outside the gene matches: 6. Germline CDR1 is LNHDA and CDR2 is SQIVND (reference sequence). This CDR3 is 14 amino acids long. The CDR3, as DNA: TGTGCCAGTAGTGCACAGGGGGCCAAACAGCCCCAGCATTTT. Encoded protein: CASSAQGAKQPQHF. The variable domain in full, completed from reference TRBV19 and TRBJ1-5, reads DGGITQSPKYLFRKEGQNVTLSCEQNLNHDAMYWYRQDPGQGLRLIYYSQIVNDFQKGDIAEGYSVSREKKESFPLTVTSAQKNPTAFYLCASSAQGAKQPQHFGDGTRLSIL.

This chain joins TRBV24-1 and TRBJ1-3; 7 nucleotides line up with TRBD1. The CDR3 extends over 17 amino acids. V trimming: 4 bases; J trimming: 2 bases; junction bases outside the gene matches: 10. Per the germline V gene, CDR1 is KGHDR and CDR2 is SFDVKD. CDR3 in amino acids: CATSDSTGVLAGNTIYF. The CDR3 nucleotides are TGTGCCACCAGTGACTCTACAGGGGTGCTTGCTGGAAACACCATATATTTT.

This chain connects TRBV4-1 to TRBJ1-4; 7 nucleotides match TRBD1. With V trimmed by 1 base and J by 8 bases, 10 bases remained unmatched. CDR1 is MGHRA, CDR2 YSYEKL, per germline. CDR3 length: 16 amino acids. The CDR3 loop is CASSQVWAGGGEKLFF. Here the CDR3 DNA reads TGCGCCAGCAGCCAAGTATGGGCAGGGGGTGGAGAAAAACTGTTTTTT.

The rearrangement uses TRBV19 and TRBJ2-1, with 9 bases that match TRBD2. The CDR3 sequence is 13 residues long. V trimming: 10 bases; J trimming: 6 bases; junction bases outside the gene matches: 7. In germline, CDR1 is LNHDA, CDR2 SQIVND (reference sequence). CDR3 protein: CATGLAPVNEQFF. CDR3 nucleotide sequence: TGTGCCACGGGACTAGCCCCCGTCAATGAGCAGTTCTTC.

The V gene is TRBV28, the J gene TRBJ2-3; TRBD2 aligns across 7 bases. The CDR3 loop spans 16 amino acids. CDR1 MDHEN and CDR2 SYDVKM come from the germline V gene. With 7 bases clipped from V and 4 bases from J, the junction kept 14 bases outside the gene matches. CDR3 amino acids: CASTSGLAVSPDTQYF. The CDR3 DNA follows: TGTGCCAGCACCTCCGGGCTAGCGGTTTCCCCAGATACGCAGTATTTT.

This clone appeared a few times. The rearrangement links TRBV9 to TRBJ1-6; D is perhaps TRBD1 (5 bases). This CDR3 has 16 amino acids. Trimming removed 3 bases at V and 3 bases at J, with 13 bases between. CDR1 is SGDLS and CDR2 is YYNGEE in the germline V gene. The CDR3 is CASSASAGGYNSPLHF. CDR3 nucleotides: TGTGCCAGCAGCGCTTCCGCCGGGGGCTATAATTCACCCCTCCACTTT.

This chain links TRBV12-3 or TRBV12-4 with TRBJ2-2; TRBD1 might be the D (6 bases). The CDR3 length is 12 residues. V was cut by 9 bases and J by 6 bases, with 11 bases left in between. This chain's CDR3 is CASTGFPGELFF. The CDR3 bases are TGTGCCAGTACAGGGTTCCCCGGGGAGCTGTTTTTT.

The rearrangement joins TRBV3-1 (or the pseudogene TRBV3-2) to TRBJ1-2, with D unclear. The length of the CDR3 is 14 residues. Germline CDR1 and CDR2: LGHDT and YNNKEL (reference sequence). V was trimmed by 3 bases and J by 3 bases, leaving 11 bases between them. The CDR3 loop reads CASSQGMRDYGYTF. The CDR3 DNA follows: TGTGCCAGCAGCCAGGGTATGAGGGACTATGGCTACACCTTC.

The rearrangement links TRBV19 to TRBJ1-2, with D possibly being TRBD1 (5 bases). Germline CDR1 LNHDA, CDR2 SQIVND (reference sequence). CDR3 length: 13 amino acids. The V and J ends lost 3 bases and 5 bases respectively, with 10 bases between them. CDR3 sequence: CASSMGREYGYTF. CDR3 DNA sequence: TGTGCCAGTAGTATGGGCAGGGAATATGGCTACACCTTC.

This clone has only a few counts. The rearrangement links TRBV28 to TRBJ1-4; TRBD1 is a possible D gene (5 bases). The CDR3 spans 16 residues. The V gene's germline CDR1 is MDHEN and CDR2 SYDVKM. V lost 7 bases to trimming and J lost 7 bases, with 22 bases between them. The CDR3 loop is CASTPSLGGAGEKLFF. In DNA, the CDR3 is TGTGCCAGCACCCCTTCACTGGGGGGAGCGGGTGAAAAACTGTTTTTT.

This clone was seen just once. J is TRBJ1-1 and V is TRBV10-3, with 8 positions matching TRBD1. The germline CDR1 and CDR2 sequences are ENHRY and SYGVKD. J lost 0 bases, V lost 4 bases, and 7 bases had no gene match. The length of the CDR3 is 16 residues. The DNA of the CDR3 is TGTGCCATCAGTGCCGGAACAGGGGGATTGAACACTGAAGCTTTCTTT. Translated, it gives CAISAGTGGLNTEAFF.

The gene calls are TRBV5-5 and TRBJ2-4; tentatively, D is TRBD2 (5 bases). The germline CDR1 and CDR2 sequences are SGHKS and YYEKEE (reference sequence). This CDR3 contains 16 residues. Trimming left V 4 bases short and J 0 bases short, with 14 bases between. The CDR3 is CASSPDRGTAKNIQYF. Here the CDR3 DNA reads TGTGCCAGCAGCCCGGATCGGGGAACAGCCAAAAACATTCAGTACTTC.

The V and J genes are TRBV29-1 and TRBJ2-1; 8 bases line up with TRBD1. Per germline, CDR1 SQVTM and CDR2 ANQGSEA. The CDR3 runs 14 residues. V was clipped by 3 bases and J by 4 bases; unmatched bases: 5. This CDR3 reads CSVDKGQGYNEQFF. The CDR3 DNA reads TGCAGCGTTGATAAAGGACAGGGATACAATGAGCAGTTCTTC.